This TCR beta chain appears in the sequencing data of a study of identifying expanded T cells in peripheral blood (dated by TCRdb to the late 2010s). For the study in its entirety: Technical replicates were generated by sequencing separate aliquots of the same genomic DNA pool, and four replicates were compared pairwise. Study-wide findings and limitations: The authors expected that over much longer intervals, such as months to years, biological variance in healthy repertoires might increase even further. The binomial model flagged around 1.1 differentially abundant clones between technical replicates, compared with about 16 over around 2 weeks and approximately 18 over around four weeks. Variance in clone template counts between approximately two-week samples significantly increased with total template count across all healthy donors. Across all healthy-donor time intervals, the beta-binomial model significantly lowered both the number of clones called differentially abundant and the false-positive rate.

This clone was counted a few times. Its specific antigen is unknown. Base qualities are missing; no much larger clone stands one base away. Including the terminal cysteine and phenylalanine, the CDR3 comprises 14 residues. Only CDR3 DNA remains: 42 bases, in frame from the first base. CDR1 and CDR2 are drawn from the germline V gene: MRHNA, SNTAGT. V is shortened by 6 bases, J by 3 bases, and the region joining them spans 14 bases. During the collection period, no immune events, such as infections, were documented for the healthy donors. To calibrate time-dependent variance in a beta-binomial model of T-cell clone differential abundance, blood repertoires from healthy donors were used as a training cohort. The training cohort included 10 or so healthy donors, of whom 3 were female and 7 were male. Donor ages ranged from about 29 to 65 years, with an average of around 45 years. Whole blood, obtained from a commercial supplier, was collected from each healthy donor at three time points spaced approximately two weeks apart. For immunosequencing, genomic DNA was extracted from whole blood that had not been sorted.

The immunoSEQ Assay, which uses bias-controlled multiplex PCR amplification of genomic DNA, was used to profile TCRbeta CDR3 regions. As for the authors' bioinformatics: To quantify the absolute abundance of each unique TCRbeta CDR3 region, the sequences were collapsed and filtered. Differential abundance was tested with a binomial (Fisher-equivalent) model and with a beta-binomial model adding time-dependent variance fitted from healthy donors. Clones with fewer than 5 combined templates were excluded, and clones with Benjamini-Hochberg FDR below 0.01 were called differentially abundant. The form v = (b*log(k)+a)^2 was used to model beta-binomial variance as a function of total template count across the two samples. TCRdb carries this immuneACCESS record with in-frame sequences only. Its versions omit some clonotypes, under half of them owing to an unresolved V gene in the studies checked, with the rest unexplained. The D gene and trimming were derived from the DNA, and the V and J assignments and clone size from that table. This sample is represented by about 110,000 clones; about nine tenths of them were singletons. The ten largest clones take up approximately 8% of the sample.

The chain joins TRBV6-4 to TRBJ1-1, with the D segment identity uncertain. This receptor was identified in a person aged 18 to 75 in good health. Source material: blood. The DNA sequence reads TGTGCCAGCAGCGGGAGTCCGTGGGACACTGAAGCTTTCTTT. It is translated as CASSGSPWDTEAFF.